One and the same sample provided the 22 T cell receptor beta chains below, sequenced in a study of T cell responses to AZD1222 COVID-19 vaccine. Clones were sequenced by immunoSEQ multiplex PCR, and TCRdb holds only the in-frame ones, with some missing. The sample lists approximately 110,000 clones, 85% to 90% occurring once. This sample comprised peripheral blood, obtained on day 0 of AZD1222 vaccination. All receptors come from an adult in good health.

The J gene is TRBJ2-1, the V gene TRBV5-4, with 12 bases fitting TRBD2. The germline V gene has CDR1 SGHNT and CDR2 YYREEE (reference sequence). The V and J ends lost 7 bases and 9 bases, in that order; junction bases with no gene match: 14. CDR3 length: 16 amino acids. This chain's CDR3 is CASGPQSSGGASEQFF. The DNA for the CDR3 is TGTGCCAGCGGCCCCCAGTCTAGCGGGGGGGCCTCTGAGCAGTTCTTC.

The genes are TRBV4-2 and TRBJ1-5; D perhaps matches TRBD1 (5 bases). Germline V gene data show CDR1 as LGHNA and CDR2 as YNFKEQ. This CDR3 spans 14 amino acids. V was cut by 5 bases and J by 8 bases, with 16 bases left in between. The CDR3 region has the DNA TGTGCCAGCAGCTTACCAGGGTGGAGTGAGCCCCAGCATTTT. It encodes CASSLPGWSEPQHF.

The V and J genes are TRBV7-9 and TRBJ1-5; D might be TRBD1 (5 bases). The CDR3 runs 15 residues. CDR1 is SEHNR and CDR2 is FQNEAQ in the germline V gene (reference sequence). V was clipped by 6 bases and J by 6 bases, with 18 bases between them. The CDR3 DNA reads TGTGCCAGCAGTCCAGGACACACCGCCCCTCAGCCCCAGCATTTT. Encoded protein: CASSPGHTAPQPQHF. Combining the CDR3 with reference TRBV7-9 and TRBJ1-5 gives the whole variable domain DTGVSQNPRHKITKRGQNVTFRCDPISEHNRLYWYRQTLGQGPEFLTYFQNEAQLEKSRLLSDRFSAERPKGSFSTLEIQRTEQGDSAMYLCASSPGHTAPQPQHFGDGTRLSIL.

Regarding this clone: One end of the junction fails to match germline, which may point to a read error. The chain combines TRBV28 with TRBJ2-7, with 15 bases matching TRBD2. In germline, CDR1 is MDHEN, CDR2 SYDVKM. The CDR3 runs 15 residues. The CDR3 DNA reads TGTGCCAGCAATTTAGAGGGACTAGCGGGAGGCGAGCAGTACTTC. Its protein is CASNLEGLAGGEQYF. Looking up the rest from reference TRBV28 and TRBJ2-7 gives the full variable domain: DVKVTQSSRYLVKRTGEKVFLECVQDMDHENMFWYRQDPGLGLRLIYFSYDVKMKEKGDIPEGYSVSREKKERFSLILESASTNQTSMYLCASNLEGLAGGEQYFGPGTRLTVT.

The J gene is TRBJ2-1, the V gene TRBV19; D possibly corresponds to TRBD1 (6 bases). The V end was cut by 6 bases, the J end by 5 bases, with 17 bases between. This CDR3 is built from 15 residues. Germline CDR1 LNHDA, CDR2 SQIVND (reference sequence). The CDR3 is CASSRDRPGNNEQFF. For the CDR3, the DNA is TGTGCCAGTAGCCGCGACAGGCCGGGGAACAATGAGCAGTTCTTC.

This clone has a handful of counts. The chain employs TRBV18 and TRBJ1-5; a weak D match, TRBD1 (6 bases). Germline V lookup: CDR1 KGHSH, CDR2 LQKENI. With 3 bases removed from V and 6 bases from J, the gap between germline ends came to 15 bases. The CDR3 runs 15 residues. This CDR3 is CASSPIEGGVQPQHF. CDR3 coding DNA: TGTGCCAGCTCACCGATCGAGGGGGGCGTTCAGCCCCAGCATTTT.

The chain recombines TRBV6-5 with TRBJ2-3; D gene unclear. This CDR3 is built from 13 residues. V shed 6 bases and J shed 8 bases, with 15 bases lying between them. Germline loops: CDR1 MNHEY, CDR2 SVGAGI. CDR3 nucleotides: TGTGCCAGCAGCACCGGCCCGTCGCCTACGCAGTATTTT. Its protein product is CASSTGPSPTQYF.

The chain employs TRBV4-2 and TRBJ2-3; D call uncertain. CDR1 is LGHNA, CDR2 YNFKEQ, per germline. This CDR3 spans 14 amino acids. V was pared by 4 bases and J by 5 bases, with 13 bases between. CDR3 bases: TGTGCCAGCAGCCCCCGCGGCCCGGGAGATACGCAGTATTTT. Its protein product is CASSPRGPGDTQYF.

The CDR3 bases are TGTGCCAGCAGGGGGGGACTTAACTATGGCTACACCTTC. It specifies CASRGGLNYGYTF. The V and J genes are TRBV6-5 and TRBJ1-2, with a possible D match to TRBD1 (5 bases). V was trimmed by 6 bases and J by 1 base, leaving 9 bases between them. Germline V gives CDR1 MNHEY, CDR2 SVGAGI. The CDR3 runs to 13 residues.

The chain couples TRBV25-1 to TRBJ2-1; D is ambiguous. Germline V CDR1 and CDR2: MGHDK, SYGVNS. The V end was cut by 7 bases, the J end by 2 bases, with 21 bases between. This CDR3 spans 17 amino acids. CDR3 in amino acids: CASTPVGNTAAYNEQFF. CDR3 nucleotides: TGTGCCAGCACCCCGGTTGGGAACACCGCGGCCTACAATGAGCAGTTCTTC.

The chain recombines TRBV6-5 with TRBJ1-2; no clear D. The length of the CDR3 is 11 residues. V was shortened by 4 bases and J by 8 bases, with 8 bases between the two germline ends. The germline V gene encodes CDR1 MNHEY and CDR2 SVGAGI. For the CDR3, the DNA is TGTGCCAGCAGTTCGGGCTACGGCTACACCTTC. Protein sequence: CASSSGYGYTF.

The V call is TRBV12-3 or TRBV12-4, the J call TRBJ1-2; unclear D gene. The CDR3 is 13 residues long. The V gene lost 7 bases and the J gene lost 8 bases, with 17 bases spanning the gap. The CDR3 DNA reads TGTGCCAGCACTCCTCAAGCGAGGCCCGGCTACACCTTC. Its protein is CASTPQARPGYTF.

This clone was counted a few times. V and J are TRBV19 and TRBJ1-2; no firm D call. This CDR3 is built from 14 residues. V gave up 6 bases and J gave up 2 bases, with 13 bases separating them. Germline V gene data show CDR1 as LNHDA and CDR2 as SQIVND (reference sequence). CDR3 in amino acids: CASSPARENYGYTF. In DNA form, the CDR3 reads TGTGCCAGTAGCCCCGCAAGGGAAAACTATGGCTACACCTTC.

The chain recombines TRBV3-1 (or the pseudogene TRBV3-2) with TRBJ1-5; TRBD1 matches at 9 bases. The V and J ends lost 5 bases and 6 bases, in that order; junction bases with no gene match: 5. Germline values: CDR1 LGHDT, CDR2 YNNKEL (reference sequence). This CDR3 region has 14 residues. The CDR3: CASSFTGGGQPQHF. In nucleotides, the CDR3 is TGTGCCAGCAGCTTTACAGGGGGCGGTCAGCCCCAGCATTTT.

This chain joins TRBV10-3 and TRBJ1-6; 7 bases align to TRBD1. Trimming took 6 bases from V and 5 from J; bases not matched to a gene: 4. Germline V gene data show CDR1 as ENHRY and CDR2 as SYGVKD. This CDR3 is 14 amino acids long. CDR3: CAISGTAHNSPLHF. The CDR3 nucleotides read TGTGCCATCAGCGGGACAGCCCATAATTCACCCCTCCACTTT.

The CDR3 sequence is CASSAGGVWRTDTQYF. The CDR3 DNA is TGTGCCAGCAGTGCAGGGGGGGTTTGGCGCACAGATACGCAGTATTTT. This rearrangement joins TRBV6-1 to TRBJ2-3; D tentatively reads TRBD1 or TRBD2 (7 bases each). Trimming shortened V by 4 bases and J by 1 base, and 15 bases separated the two germline ends. The CDR3 has 16 residues. Germline V CDR1 and CDR2: MNHNS, SASEGT.

V gene TRBV5-1 combines with J gene TRBJ2-7; 9 nucleotides align to TRBD1. CDR1 is SGHRS, CDR2 YFSETQ, per germline. V dropped 0 bases and J dropped 1; count of bases not matched to a gene: 5. This CDR3 region has 16 residues. CDR3 DNA: TGCGCCAGCAGCTTGGCGGGACAGGGAACGTCCTACGAGCAGTACTTC. Its protein product is CASSLAGQGTSYEQYF.

The chain couples TRBV5-1 to TRBJ2-1, with 8 bases fitting TRBD1. Trimming removed 4 bases from V and 1 base from J; junction bases left unmatched: 4. The CDR3 is 15 amino acids. Germline-derived CDR1 and CDR2 are SGHRS and YFSETQ. The CDR3: CASSARQGSYNEQFF. CDR3 in DNA: TGCGCCAGCAGCGCACGACAGGGGTCCTACAATGAGCAGTTCTTC.

This rearrangement joins TRBV27 to TRBJ2-7; 9 nucleotides match TRBD2. The ends lost 3 bases at V and 7 bases at J; junction bases unmatched: 7. Germline CDR1 and CDR2: MNHEY and SMNVEV (reference sequence). The length of the CDR3 is 14 residues. The CDR3 bases are TGTGCCAGCAGTTTTGTAGCGGGAGACTTGGAGCAGTACTTC. It translates to CASSFVAGDLEQYF.

The V and J genes are TRBV7-3 and TRBJ2-5, with D possibly called TRBD1 or TRBD2 (5 bases each). Germline V gene sequence: CDR1 SGHTA, CDR2 FQGTGA. V was clipped by 0 bases and J by 3 bases, with 11 bases between them. This CDR3 is built from 15 residues. CDR3 in amino acids: CASSLTAGREETQYF. The CDR3, as DNA: TGTGCCAGCAGCTTAACGGCAGGGAGAGAAGAGACCCAGTACTTC. The full variable domain, its missing parts supplied by reference TRBV7-3 and TRBJ2-5, is GAGVSQTPSNKVTEKGKYVELRCDPISGHTALYWYRQSLGQGPEFLIYFQGTGAADDSGLPNDRFFAVRPEGSVSTLKIQRTERGDSAVYLCASSLTAGREETQYFGPGTRLLVL.

The chain couples TRBV3-1 (or the pseudogene TRBV3-2) to TRBJ2-1, with 9 bases that match TRBD2. V was pared by 4 bases and J by 8 bases, with 9 bases of the junction left unmatched. The CDR3 spans 15 residues. Germline lookup yields CDR1 LGHDT and CDR2 YNNKEL (reference sequence). DNA of the CDR3: TGTGCCAGCAGCCCCCTAGCGGGAACAGGAGATGAGCAGTTCTTC. Translated: CASSPLAGTGDEQFF.

The chain is built from TRBV21-1 and TRBJ2-1; TRBD2, as called in the table, went unchecked against the DNA. TRBV21-1 constitutes a pseudogene. The CDR3 has 13 amino acids. CDR3 loop: CASTRTSLRERVF. The DNA for the CDR3 is TGTGCCAGCACACGGACTAGCCTACGGGAGAGGGTCTTC.